Presented here are 2 T cell receptor beta chains from one specimen sequenced in a study of cytotoxic CD8 clonotypes in ibrutinib-treated CLL. The repertoire was sequenced with immunoSEQ multiplex PCR; TCRdb's copy has only in-frame clones and lacks some. The sample carries 300,000 to 350,000 clones, about 80% recorded once. The input for sequencing was PBMCs, taken before ibrutinib treatment. The receptors were sampled from a human donor with chronic lymphocytic leukemia.

The rearrangement joins TRBV29-1 to TRBJ2-1; 8 nucleotides align to TRBD2. The CDR3 runs to 14 residues. V trimming: 5 bases; J trimming: 4 bases; junction bases outside the gene matches: 7. Germline assignment: CDR1 SQVTM and CDR2 ANQGSEA. CDR3 DNA: TGCAGCGTTACCGGGACTAGAATTTACAATGAGCAGTTCTTC. Its protein is CSVTGTRIYNEQFF.

This chain joins TRBV15 and TRBJ1-2, with 11 bases identical to TRBD1. This CDR3 has 14 residues. V lost 3 bases to trimming and J lost 4 bases; unmatched junction nucleotides: 1. Germline-derived CDR1 and CDR2 are LNHNV and YYDKDF (reference sequence). CDR3 in amino acids: CATSRGTGGYGYTF. CDR3 bases: TGTGCCACCAGCAGGGGGACAGGGGGCTATGGCTACACCTTC.